The 9 T cell receptor beta chains below come from one sample, sequenced in a study of identical twins. TCRdb fed the 5' RACE reads into MiXCR, producing one record per CDR3 protein. Of about 890,000 distinct CDR3 sequences in the sample, 12% were seen once. The same data also contributed to another study, on yellow fever vaccine responses in identical twins.

Sample: PBMCs. These receptors originate from a woman between 18 and 29 years old in good health.

This clonotype was observed at least ten times. This chain links TRBV12-3 or TRBV12-4 with TRBJ2-7; 8 positions match TRBD1. The CDR3 sequence is 15 residues long. Trimming at V came to 6 bases and at J to 1 base, leaving 8 bases not matched to a gene. This chain's CDR3 is CASSRGQGPSYEQYF. CDR3 DNA: TGTGCCAGCAGCCGAGGACAGGGCCCTTCCTACGAGCAGTACTTC.

This clonotype was seen only a few times. This CDR3 reads CSVLRTGSEQYF. The DNA for the CDR3 is TGCAGCGTCCTCCGAACCGGGAGCGAGCAGTACTTC. V gene TRBV29-1 combines with J gene TRBJ2-7; tentatively, D is TRBD2 (6 bases). The CDR3 is made up of 12 amino acids. The germline gives CDR1 SQVTM, CDR2 ANQGSEA. V shed 6 bases and J shed 6 bases, with 15 bases lying between them.

This clonotype was observed a few times. The rearrangement uses TRBV7-8 and TRBJ2-1, with TRBD2 matching over 11 bases. CDR3 length: 16 amino acids. The V and J ends lost 3 bases and 7 bases, in that order; junction bases with no gene match: 8. CDR1 and CDR2 from the germline V gene are SGHVS and FQNEAQ. The CDR3, as DNA: TGTGCCAGCAGCTTCCTTAGCGGGGGGGCGAGAAATGAGCAGTTCTTC. Protein: CASSFLSGGARNEQFF.

This clonotype was seen only once. This chain connects TRBV20-1 to TRBJ2-2; D may correspond to TRBD1 or TRBD2 (7 bases each). Looked up from germline, CDR1 is DFQATT and CDR2 is SNEGSKA (reference sequence). This CDR3 is built from 14 residues. The ends were cut back, 1 base at V and 6 bases at J, with 12 bases in the middle. The chain's CDR3 is CSARAGGAAGELFF. The CDR3 region has the DNA TGCAGTGCTAGAGCAGGGGGGGCCGCCGGGGAGCTGTTTTTT.

The chain combines TRBV20-1 with TRBJ2-5; 8 bases are a match to TRBD2. CDR3 length: 14 amino acids. Germline trimming cut 6 bases from V and 4 bases from J; bases unmatched to any gene: 10. Germline V CDR1 and CDR2: DFQATT, SNEGSKA (reference sequence). CDR3 DNA: TGCAGTGCCCGCGTGTCGAGCGGGAGAGAGACCCAGTACTTC. Encoded protein: CSARVSSGRETQYF.

This chain joins TRBV10-3 and TRBJ2-2; 14 bases map to TRBD2. Germline V gives CDR1 ENHRY, CDR2 SYGVKD. The CDR3 is 17 amino acids. V lost 7 bases, J lost 5 bases, and 9 bases stayed unmatched. Here the CDR3 DNA reads TGTGCCATCACCAAGGGGACTAGCGGGGGAGATACCGGGGAGCTGTTTTTT. It translates to CAITKGTSGGDTGELFF.

The chain links TRBV9 to TRBJ2-1, with 7 bases matching TRBD2. The CDR3 is made up of 14 amino acids. V lost 0 bases, J lost 7 bases, and 4 bases stayed unmatched. Germline V gene sequence: CDR1 SGDLS, CDR2 YYNGEE. The CDR3 region has the DNA TGTGCCAGCAGCGTAGGCGGGAGTTCAAATGAGCAGTTCTTC. It yields the protein CASSVGGSSNEQFF.

This clonotype was observed a handful of times. The chain carries TRBV25-1 and TRBJ1-1; D not certain. The V end lost 3 bases, the J end lost 4 bases, and 15 bases lay between the germline ends. Germline CDR1 reads MGHDK; CDR2 reads SYGVNS. The CDR3 is 15 amino acids. CDR3 residues: CASSDHRSGFTEAFF. The CDR3 nucleotides read TGTGCCAGCAGTGACCATCGGTCAGGCTTCACTGAAGCTTTCTTT.

V usage is TRBV20-1 and J usage is TRBJ2-3, with 11 bases aligning to TRBD2. The ends lost 3 bases at V and 3 bases at J; junction bases unmatched: 11. This CDR3 comprises 17 residues. Germline CDR1 and CDR2: DFQATT and SNEGSKA (reference sequence). The CDR3 reads CSASPGLLAGETDTQYF. CDR3 DNA sequence: TGCAGTGCTAGTCCTGGGTTACTAGCGGGAGAAACAGATACGCAGTATTTT.